A selection of T cell receptor beta chains follows, all from one sample in a study of control samples from healthy donors and cancer patients. Assay: immunoSEQ multiplex PCR; the TCRdb copy retains only in-frame clones and omits some. This table has about 40,000 clones, 92% appearing once. The sequenced sample consisted of blood. The receptors derive from a woman in her fifties or sixties in good health. Both conserved end residues are part of each CDR3. The order of the fields is clone size, V gene, D gene, J gene, CDR3 DNA, CDR3 protein. The D gene is left open where the match is weak. Not all rows give a size; the values are once, few, many and, for expanded clones, a class.

NA	TRBV7-3	NA	TRBJ1-1	TGTGCCAGCAGCTTATCCGGGACGGGTAACACTGAAGCTTTCTTT	CASSLSGTGNTEAFF
NA	TRBV5-1	NA	TRBJ1-1	TGCGCCAGCAGCCCCCGAAGTGGGGTTCAGAACACTGAAGCTTTCTTT	CASSPRSGVQNTEAFF
once	TRBV7-2	NA	TRBJ1-5	TGTGCCAGCAGCCCCAGTTGGGGTAGCAATCAGCCCCAGCATTTT	CASSPSWGSNQPQHF
NA	TRBV6-2/TRBV6-3	TRBD2	TRBJ2-3	TGTGCCAGCAGTTACAGGATTGGGGGGGGGTCGCAGTATTTT	CASSYRIGGGSQYF
NA	TRBV6-2/TRBV6-3	NA	TRBJ1-6	TGTGCCAGCAGTTACTCGATGGGCGGTTCACCCCTCCACTTT	CASSYSMGGSPLHF
NA	TRBV4-3	NA	TRBJ2-2	TGCGCCAGCAGCCAAGATCATAGGGTCGGGGAGCTGTTTTTT	CASSQDHRVGELFF
few	TRBV9	TRBD1	TRBJ1-1	TGTGCCAGCAGCGTAGGAGTGACAGGGAACGCTTTCTTT	CASSVGVTGNAFF
NA	TRBV19	NA	TRBJ2-7	TGTGCCAGTAGTAGTTTCCAGGGGTCCTACGAGCAGTACTTC	CASSSFQGSYEQYF
NA	TRBV2	TRBD2	TRBJ2-2	TGTGCCAGCAGTCCGACTAGCGGGTTCACTGGGGAGCTGTTTTTT	CASSPTSGFTGELFF
NA	TRBV6-4	NA	TRBJ1-5	TGTGCCAGCACCGGCAGGCGGAAGGGTCAGCCCCAGCATTTT	CASTGRRKGQPQHF
once	TRBV23-1	NA	TRBJ2-5	TGCGCCAGCAGTCATCCTCCCCGGGGACAAGACCAAGAGACCCAGTACTTC	CASSHPPRGQDQETQYF
NA	TRBV7-9	TRBD1	TRBJ1-2	TGTGCCAGTGGACAGGACAGGGGCTATGGCTACACCTTC	CASGQDRGYGYTF
NA	TRBV11-2	NA	TRBJ1-3	TGTGCCAGCAGCCGAGGGACCTGGACTCAAAACACCATATATTTT	CASSRGTWTQNTIYF
NA	TRBV29-1	NA	TRBJ2-3	TGCAGCGCCCCGTTGGGGGGACAGAGCACAGATACGCAGTATTTT	CSAPLGGQSTDTQYF
NA	TRBV6-5	NA	TRBJ2-7	TGTGCCAGCGACAGGCGGTGGGTTACCTACGAGCAGTACTTC	CASDRRWVTYEQYF
NA	TRBV5-4	TRBD1	TRBJ1-1	TGTGCCAGCACCCCGGGACAGGGGGATGAAGCTTTCTTT	CASTPGQGDEAFF
NA	TRBV7-2	NA	TRBJ1-2	TGTGCCAGCAGCCCGCAGGCCCGGCAGCTCTGGGTAGTACACGGCTACACCTTC	CASSPQARQLWVVHGYTF
NA	TRBV7-9	TRBD1	TRBJ1-6	TGTGCCAGCAGCTTGGGACAGGGAGCATATAATTCACCCCTCCACTTT	CASSLGQGAYNSPLHF
NA	TRBV18	TRBD2	TRBJ2-3	TGTGCCAGCTCACCCTCTAGCGGGGGCCTCACAGATACGCAGTATTTT	CASSPSSGGLTDTQYF
NA	TRBV4-3	NA	TRBJ2-7	TGCGCCAGCAGCCAAGAACGCGGGGAGTCAGGCGGGCAGTACTTC	CASSQERGESGGQYF
NA	TRBV27	NA	TRBJ1-1	TGTGCCAGCAGTTTTGGGGGAAATACTGAAGCTTTCTTT	CASSFGGNTEAFF
NA	TRBV7-2	TRBD2	TRBJ2-7	TGTGCCAGCAGCTTAACCCGCGGGGGGGCATACGAGCAGTACTTC	CASSLTRGGAYEQYF
once	TRBV6-5	TRBD1	TRBJ2-1	TGTGCCAGCAGTCGGGACAGAAACTCCTACAATGAGCAGTTCTTC	CASSRDRNSYNEQFF
NA	TRBV6-5	NA	TRBJ1-1	TGTGCCAGCAACGCGTTTGCGGACGGGAACACTGAAGCTTTCTTT	CASNAFADGNTEAFF
NA	TRBV5-1	NA	TRBJ2-7	TGCGCCAGCAGCTTGGCCGGGCGGACAGAGCAGTACTTC	CASSLAGRTEQYF
NA	TRBV18	TRBD1	TRBJ1-3	TGTGCCAGCTCACCGGACAGGGTTGGAAACACCATATATTTT	CASSPDRVGNTIYF
NA	TRBV21-1	NA	TRBJ1-4	TGTGCCAGCAGACGGCTGGAGGATGCAGCAACTAATGAAAAACTGTTTTTT	CASRRLEDAATNEKLFF
NA	TRBV3-1/TRBV3-2	TRBD1	TRBJ1-3	TGTGCCAGCAGCCACACAGGGGGCTCAGGAAACACCATATATTTT	CASSHTGGSGNTIYF
NA	TRBV7-2	NA	TRBJ1-1	TGTGCCAGCAGCTTCTCCTTGAGCAACGAAGCTTTCTTT	CASSFSLSNEAFF
few	TRBV5-4	NA	TRBJ1-2	TGTGCCAGCAGCTCTCCAGCTAACTATGGCTACACCTTC	CASSSPANYGYTF
NA	TRBV19	TRBD1	TRBJ1-2	TGTGCCAGTAGTATAACAGGGGGAAGGGTCTATGGCTACACCTTC	CASSITGGRVYGYTF
NA	TRBV29-1	NA	TRBJ1-1	TGCAGCGTTGGGTTGGGGAACACTGAAGCTTTCTTT	CSVGLGNTEAFF
NA	TRBV10-3	NA	TRBJ1-6	TGTGCCATCGAGGACCTGGGGTCACCCCTCCACTTT	CAIEDLGSPLHF
NA	TRBV5-1	NA	TRBJ1-1	TGCGCCAGCAGCTTGGGGCCTGCAATGGGCACTGAAGCTTTCTTT	CASSLGPAMGTEAFF
NA	TRBV19	NA	TRBJ1-3	TGTGCCAGTAGTATATTCACTATCTCTGGAAACACCATATATTTT	CASSIFTISGNTIYF
NA	TRBV9	NA	TRBJ1-6	TGTGCCAGCAGCGTAGAAGCTAACAATTCACCCCTCCACTTT	CASSVEANNSPLHF
NA	TRBV5-1	NA	TRBJ1-2	TGCGCCAGCAGTCCGGCGAATAACTATGGCTACACCTTC	CASSPANNYGYTF
NA	TRBV28	NA	TRBJ2-4	TGTGCCAGCAGCCCTGATCTAGCCAAAAACATTCAGTACTTC	CASSPDLAKNIQYF
NA	TRBV7-2	NA	TRBJ2-5	TGTGCCAGCAGCCCCTCACGTGTCAGAGAGACCCAGTACTTC	CASSPSRVRETQYF
once	TRBV3-1/TRBV3-2	NA	TRBJ2-5	TGTGCCAGCAGCCACGGGGGCCCAGGCCAAGAGACCCAGTACTTC	CASSHGGPGQETQYF